Given below is one TCR beta chain in context. Trimming removed 2 bases at V and 9 bases at J, with 16 bases between. The CDR3 is 15 residues long. The germline CDR1 and CDR2 sequences are KGHDR and SFDVKD. Time point in this sample: patch test 3, about 24 weeks after DPC sensitization. The sample's treatment: therapeutic diphenylcyclopropenone sensitization with weekly scalp DPC. The data were taken from a study of human T cells and chemical hapten exposure. Overall study: Researchers reported sensitizing a 2 cm by 2 cm upper inner arm skin site with 2% DPC. Each patch test put 0.01% DPC on the upper back, and results were read at 6 days.

In the original processing: TCRs per sample had a median of roughly 93,000 and ranged from about 20,000 to 750,000. A single record per CDR3 protein comes from TCRdb applying MiXCR to the RACE reads. These V and J calls rely on TCRdb rather than the paper's analysis. This table holds 150,000 to 200,000 distinct CDR3 sequences, 28% found once. Sequenced here: whole blood, sampled in connection with sensitization to the hapten diphenylcyclopropenone (DPC). The chain has TRBV24-1 and TRBJ1-5, with D perhaps matching TRBD1 (6 bases). The source is a woman aged 18-30 years with alopecia areata. Some clones in this sample may be carry-over from other donors' samples. For the CDR3, the DNA is TGTGCCACCAGTGATTCCGAGACAGGAAGGGGGCCCCAGCATTTT. As protein: CATSDSETGRGPQHF.